The TCR beta chain under discussion was sequenced for a study of blood T cell repertoires in COVID-19. Study-wide background: Samples representing acute and convalescent COVID-19 were sourced from the United States, Italy and Spain. T cells, B-cell-depleted T cells, or PBMCs supplied cDNA or gDNA.

As handled by the study authors: Reference gene primers were amplified, and this amplification served to estimate nucleated cell counts. The table came from immunoSEQ multiplex PCR; TCRdb's copy has only in-frame clones and leaves some out. From that table come the V and J calls and clone size; the DNA was used to work out D and trimming. The sample yields over 250,000 clones, around 85% seen once. V gave up 3 bases and J gave up 7 bases, with 10 bases separating them. This CDR3 is 13 amino acids long. Sample: peripheral blood. The chain recombines TRBV12-3 or TRBV12-4 with TRBJ1-5; D call uncertain. This TCR came from a woman aged 70 to 79 with acute or convalescent COVID-19. The CDR3 loop reads CASSLGRTQPQHF. CDR3 sequence (DNA): TGTGCCAGCAGTTTGGGCAGAACACAGCCCCAGCATTTT.